The 8 T cell receptor beta chains in this list originate from one sample, sequenced in a study of cytomegalovirus exposure and HLA in healthy donors. This PCR relied on a set of 60 Vbeta primers and 13 Jbeta primers. Profiled with immunoSEQ multiplex PCR; TCRdb holds only in-frame clones, not every one. The listing contains roughly 200,000 clones. Sequenced input: PBMCs. The source of these receptors is a girl aged 2-10 years in good health and CMV-seropositive.

This chain uses TRBV9 with TRBJ1-3; D gene ambiguous. Trimming removed 3 bases at V and 0 bases at J, with 10 bases between. Germline values: CDR1 SGDLS, CDR2 YYNGEE. The CDR3 has 15 residues. CDR3 loop: CASSEQLASGNTIYF. CDR3 in DNA: TGTGCCAGCAGCGAACAGCTTGCCTCTGGAAACACCATATATTTT. Full variable domain (missing parts from reference TRBV9 and TRBJ1-3): DSGVTQTPKHLITATGQRVTLRCSPRSGDLSVYWYQQSLDQGLQFLIQYYNGEERAKGNILERFSAQQFPDLHSELNLSSLELGDSALYFCASSEQLASGNTIYFGEGSWLTVV.

The rearrangement uses TRBV7-9 and TRBJ2-7; 11 bases fit TRBD1. Unmatched junction bases numbered 7, after V lost 5 bases and J lost 1 base. Germline lookup yields CDR1 SEHNR and CDR2 FQNEAQ (reference sequence). The CDR3 has 16 amino acids. The CDR3: CASSGGTGGVSYEQYF. The CDR3 DNA sequence: TGTGCCAGCAGCGGAGGGACAGGGGGGGTTTCCTACGAGCAGTACTTC.

The V gene is TRBV5-1, the J gene TRBJ2-5; tentative D call: TRBD2 (5 bases). Deletions cut 2 bases from V and 8 bases from J, with 16 bases between. Germline V lookup: CDR1 SGHRS, CDR2 YFSETQ. CDR3 length equals 14 residues. The CDR3 bases are TGCGCCAGCAGCTTAGGACTGGCGGCGGAAACCCAGTACTTC. Translated, it gives CASSLGLAAETQYF.

J is TRBJ2-7 and V is TRBV5-1; 7 bases map to TRBD2. Germline assignment: CDR1 SGHRS and CDR2 YFSETQ. V shed 1 base, J shed 2 bases, and the junction held 12 bases outside the gene matches. There are 17 residues in the CDR3. The CDR3: CASSLSLQRGLAYEQYF. As DNA, the CDR3 is TGCGCCAGCAGCTTGTCGTTACAGCGGGGTTTGGCCTACGAGCAGTACTTC.

The chain links TRBV6-5 to TRBJ2-1; TRBD2 aligns across 7 bases. Germline V gives CDR1 MNHEY, CDR2 SVGAGI. Trimming at V came to 6 bases and at J to 8 bases, leaving 13 bases not matched to a gene. CDR3 size: 15 residues. CDR3 amino acids: CASSRLATSSYEQFF. The CDR3 DNA reads TGTGCCAGCAGCAGACTAGCCACCTCGAGCTATGAGCAGTTCTTC.

This chain connects TRBV23-1 to TRBJ1-2; 10 bases line up with TRBD1. TRBV23-1 is an open reading frame, and its role is uncertain. This CDR3 spans 16 amino acids. Unmatched junction bases numbered 4, after V lost 0 bases and J lost 3 bases. CDR3 sequence: CASSQSGQGPDYGYTF. CDR3 DNA sequence: TGCGCCAGCAGTCAATCGGGACAGGGGCCGGACTATGGCTACACCTTC.

The chain carries TRBV4-1 and TRBJ1-2, with D possibly matching TRBD1 (6 bases). V was pared by 1 base and J by 3 bases, with 9 bases between. The CDR3 length is 14 residues. Germline CDR1 is MGHRA and CDR2 is YSYEKL. CDR3 coding DNA: TGCGCCAGCAGCCAAGGACCAGGGGACTATGGCTACACCTTC. Translated: CASSQGPGDYGYTF.

CDR3 nucleotide sequence: TGTGCCAGCAAGGGGCATTCCACCGGGGAGCTGTTTTTT. This encodes CASKGHSTGELFF. The J gene is TRBJ2-2, the V gene TRBV28; maybe TRBD1 (5 bases). This CDR3 spans 13 amino acids. Germline-derived CDR1 and CDR2 are MDHEN and SYDVKM. Trimming left V 7 bases short and J 4 bases short, with 10 bases between.